The 27 T cell receptor beta chains given below trace back to one sample, sequenced in a study of monozygotic twins with inflammatory bowel disease. TCRdb reanalyzed the 5' RACE reads, giving one entry per CDR3 protein sequence and no DNA. The listing records 300,000 to 400,000 distinct CDR3 sequences. Sequencing was done on a sample of blood. These receptors were obtained from a human donor with ulcerative colitis or Crohn's disease, or a healthy co-twin of an affected twin (not recorded which).

The CDR3 here is CSASVWEKLFF. The J gene is TRBJ1-4, the V gene TRBV20-1. This CDR3 comprises 11 residues. Germline CDR1 reads DFQATT; CDR2 reads SNEGSKA (reference sequence).

CDR3 region: CASSRGTAGLVQETQYF. The chain is built from TRBV28 and TRBJ2-5; the D call from TCRdb, TRBD2, cannot be confirmed without DNA. The germline gives CDR1 MDHEN, CDR2 SYDVKM. The CDR3 sequence is 17 residues long.

The J gene is TRBJ2-5, the V gene TRBV11-2. The CDR3 length is 15 residues. Looked up from germline, CDR1 is SGHAT and CDR2 is FQNNGV. The CDR3 is CASSLDVNPGETQYF. Full variable domain (remainder filled in from reference TRBV11-2 and TRBJ2-5): EAGVAQSPRYKIIEKRQSVAFWCNPISGHATLYWYQQILGQGPKLLIQFQNNGVVDDSQLPKDRFSAERLKGVDSTLKIQPAKLEDSAVYLCASSLDVNPGETQYFGPGTRLLVL.

V is TRBV10-3 and J is TRBJ1-6. Germline assignment: CDR1 ENHRY and CDR2 SYGVKD. This CDR3 spans 14 amino acids. CDR3 sequence: CAISESGTNSPLHF.

The chain links TRBV12-3 or TRBV12-4 to TRBJ2-2; TCRdb designates TRBD1, a call that cannot be tested without DNA. CDR3 length equals 14 residues. CDR3: CASTNSSPVGELFF.

V is TRBV19 and J is TRBJ1-5; TCRdb outputs TRBD1, but without DNA this stays unchecked. The CDR3 is 15 amino acids. Germline V gene sequence: CDR1 LNHDA, CDR2 SQIVND (reference sequence). This chain's CDR3 is CASSPGQGINQPQHF. Together with reference TRBV19 and TRBJ1-5, the CDR3 gives the full variable domain: DGGITQSPKYLFRKEGQNVTLSCEQNLNHDAMYWYRQDPGQGLRLIYYSQIVNDFQKGDIAEGYSVSREKKESFPLTVTSAQKNPTAFYLCASSPGQGINQPQHFGDGTRLSIL.

The rearrangement uses TRBV29-1 and TRBJ2-2; TCRdb proposes TRBD2, but this gene call is untestable without DNA. The CDR3 is 16 residues long. The V gene's germline CDR1 is SQVTM and CDR2 ANQGSEA. CDR3 loop: CSVATMAIGNTGELFF.

This chain connects TRBV5-6 to TRBJ2-7; TCRdb designates TRBD1, a call that cannot be tested without DNA. This CDR3 comprises 15 residues. Per germline, CDR1 SGHDT and CDR2 YYEEEE. CDR3 sequence reads: CASSFPGTGTHEQYF.

The chain carries TRBV11-2 and TRBJ2-1; no DNA is available, so the TRBD2 call from TCRdb remains unchecked. This CDR3 has 14 residues. CDR1 and CDR2 (germline): SGHAT, FQNNGV. The CDR3 loop reads CASSQVAASGEQFF.

The chain combines TRBV7-6 with TRBJ1-4; TCRdb outputs TRBD1, but without DNA this stays unchecked. Germline CDR1 and CDR2: SGHVS and FNYEAQ. The length of the CDR3 is 16 residues. The CDR3 spells CASSGRTGTINEKLFF. Full variable domain (outside the CDR3, taken from reference TRBV7-6 and TRBJ1-4): GAGVSQSPRYKVTKRGQDVALRCDPISGHVSLYWYRQALGQGPEFLTYFNYEAQQDKSGLPNDRFSAERPEGSISTLTIQRTEQRDSAMYRCASSGRTGTINEKLFFGSGTQLSVL.

The V call is TRBV6-2 or TRBV6-3, the J call TRBJ2-3. Germline CDR1 is MNHEY and CDR2 is SVGEGT. The CDR3 consists of 12 residues. CDR3 residues: CASRDITDTQYF.

This chain links TRBV4-3 with TRBJ2-6. Germline V gene lookup returns CDR1 LGHNA and CDR2 YSLEER. The CDR3 is 14 amino acids. The CDR3 sequence is CASSHLSGANVLTF.

The chain couples TRBV20-1 to TRBJ1-1. Germline lookup yields CDR1 DFQATT and CDR2 SNEGSKA (reference sequence). The CDR3 contains 12 residues. CDR3 protein: CSAPDRNTEAFF.

This sequence joins TRBV12-3 or TRBV12-4 and TRBJ2-1; without DNA, the TCRdb call of TRBD1 cannot be checked. The CDR3 is 15 residues long. The CDR3 protein is CASALRPETYNEQFF.

The chain employs TRBV3-1 and TRBJ1-4. The CDR3 is made up of 14 amino acids. CDR1 LGHDT and CDR2 YNNKEL come from the germline V gene (reference sequence). CDR3 amino acids: CASSQEGPNEKLFF.

The V and J genes are TRBV5-1 and TRBJ2-7; TCRdb picks TRBD1, but there is no DNA to check that call. The germline gives CDR1 SGHRS, CDR2 YFSETQ. CDR3 size: 15 residues. The CDR3 sequence: CASSSRTGPAYEQYF.

The chain employs TRBV24-1 and TRBJ2-3; the TCRdb call, TRBD1, lacks DNA for checking. CDR1 KGHDR and CDR2 SFDVKD come from the germline V gene. The CDR3 spans 16 residues. The CDR3 region is CATSDSGQGRTDTQYF.

The chain is built from TRBV19 and TRBJ1-2; there is no DNA to check the TCRdb D call of TRBD1. The CDR3 runs 14 residues. Germline V CDR1 and CDR2: LNHDA, SQIVND (reference sequence). The chain's CDR3 is CASSRGTSADGYTF.

The chain joins TRBV5-1 to TRBJ2-1; TCRdb selects TRBD1, and the lack of DNA leaves this call unchecked. The CDR3 extends over 11 amino acids. CDR1 and CDR2 from the germline V gene are SGHRS and YFSETQ. This CDR3 reads CASTLGTEQFF.

The rearrangement links TRBV5-6 to TRBJ2-7; the D call from TCRdb, TRBD1, cannot be confirmed without DNA. The CDR3 spans 14 residues. The V gene's germline CDR1 is SGHDT and CDR2 YYEEEE. CDR3 in amino acids: CASSLVGQPYEQYF. Full variable domain (rest looked up from reference TRBV5-6 and TRBJ2-7): DAGVTQSPTHLIKTRGQQVTLRCSPKSGHDTVSWYQQALGQGPQFIFQYYEEEERQRGNFPDRFSGHQFPNYSSELNVNALLLGDSALYLCASSLVGQPYEQYFGPGTRLTVT.

This chain uses TRBV5-6 with TRBJ2-3. Per germline, CDR1 SGHDT and CDR2 YYEEEE. CDR3 length: 14 amino acids. The CDR3 spells CASSFSGVTDTQYF.

The chain carries TRBV4-1 and TRBJ2-1; TCRdb designates TRBD2, a call that cannot be tested without DNA. The germline CDR1 and CDR2 sequences are MGHRA and YSYEKL. The CDR3 consists of 15 residues. The CDR3: CASSQADFSNNEQFF.

J is TRBJ2-1 and V is TRBV7-2. Germline CDR1 and CDR2: SGHTA and FQGNSA. This CDR3 contains 14 residues. CDR3 protein: CASSLTASFYEQFF.

The rearrangement links TRBV7-2 to TRBJ2-3. Per germline, CDR1 SGHTA and CDR2 FQGNSA. The CDR3 loop spans 15 amino acids. The CDR3 region is CASSLMGSITDTQYF.

The rearrangement links TRBV20-1 to TRBJ2-7. The length of the CDR3 is 12 residues. Germline CDR1 reads DFQATT; CDR2 reads SNEGSKA (reference sequence). CDR3 region: CSAYGPEYEQYF.

The V gene is TRBV12-3 or TRBV12-4, the J gene TRBJ2-3. The length of the CDR3 is 13 residues. The CDR3 protein is CASSLFQENTQYF.

The chain recombines TRBV4-2 with TRBJ2-3; as DNA is missing, the TRBD2 call by TCRdb cannot be tested. This CDR3 is 19 amino acids long. CDR1 and CDR2 (germline): LGHNA, YNFKEQ. CDR3 in amino acids: CASSRQGTSGGFNTDTQYF.